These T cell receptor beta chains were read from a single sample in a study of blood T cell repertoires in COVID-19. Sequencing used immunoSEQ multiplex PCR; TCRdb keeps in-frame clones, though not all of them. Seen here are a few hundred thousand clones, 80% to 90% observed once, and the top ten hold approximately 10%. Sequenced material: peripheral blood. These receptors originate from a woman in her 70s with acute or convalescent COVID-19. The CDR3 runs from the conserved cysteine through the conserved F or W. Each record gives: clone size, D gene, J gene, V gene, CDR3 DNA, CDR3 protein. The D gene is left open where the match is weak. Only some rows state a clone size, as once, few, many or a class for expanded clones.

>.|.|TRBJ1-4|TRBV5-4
TGTGCCAGCAGCGGCACAGGTACTAATGAAAAACTGTTTTTT
CASSGTGTNEKLFF
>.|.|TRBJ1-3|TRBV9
TGTGCCAGCAGCGTCGCAGGCGGGGGAAACACCATATATTTT
CASSVAGGGNTIYF
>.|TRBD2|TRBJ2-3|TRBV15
TGTGCCACGAGTGGGGGACTAGCGGGGCGAACAGATACGCAGTATTTT
CATSGGLAGRTDTQYF
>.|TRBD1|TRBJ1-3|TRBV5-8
TGTGCCAGCAGGTTGCGACAGGGAGTTGGAAACACCATATATTTT
CASRLRQGVGNTIYF
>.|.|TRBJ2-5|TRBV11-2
TGTGCCAGCAGCCCCCGGACTCGCGTCCAAGAGACCCAGTACTTC
CASSPRTRVQETQYF
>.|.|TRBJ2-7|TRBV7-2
TGTGCCAGCAGCTTAGCTCCTACTAGGCAGGAGCAGTACTTC
CASSLAPTRQEQYF
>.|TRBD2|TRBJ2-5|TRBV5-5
TGTGCCAGCAGGTTAGCGGGGACTCAAGAGACCCAGTACTTC
CASRLAGTQETQYF
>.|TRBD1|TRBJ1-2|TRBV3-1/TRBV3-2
TGTGCCAGCAGTCTTCCCGGGACAGGCTCCTTCTACACCTTC
CASSLPGTGSFYTF
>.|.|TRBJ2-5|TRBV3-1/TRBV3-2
TGTGCCAGCAGCCAAAGTCTCAGGGGCCGAGGGGTTCAAGAGACCCAGTACTTC
CASSQSLRGRGVQETQYF
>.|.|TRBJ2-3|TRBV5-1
TGCGCCAGCAGCTCGGATGGGACTCCCACAGATACGCAGTATTTT
CASSSDGTPTDTQYF
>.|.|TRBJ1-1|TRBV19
TGTGCCAGTAGCGACAGTGGCAAGGCTTACACTGAAGCTTTCTTT
CASSDSGKAYTEAFF
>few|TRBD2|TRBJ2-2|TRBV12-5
TGTGCTAGCTCCGGACTAGCGGGGTCTTACGGGGAGCTGTTTTTT
CASSGLAGSYGELFF
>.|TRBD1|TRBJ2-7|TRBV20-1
TGCAGTGCTAGTACCGGGACAGGGGACTCCTACGAGCAGTACTTC
CSASTGTGDSYEQYF
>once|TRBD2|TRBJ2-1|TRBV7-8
TGTGCCAGCAGCTTACAAGGACCCGGGACTAGCCTGTTCTTC
CASSLQGPGTSLFF
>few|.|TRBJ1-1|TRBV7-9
TGTGCCAGCAGCTTCGGGGGGCGGGGCACTGAAGCTTTCTTT
CASSFGGRGTEAFF
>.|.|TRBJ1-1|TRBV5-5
TGTGCCAGCAGCCTGCGGGCAGGTTGGGTGGGCACTGAAGCTTTCTTT
CASSLRAGWVGTEAFF
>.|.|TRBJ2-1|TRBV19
TGTGCCAGTAGTCCCCGCCCCCAGGGAGGTCCAAACAATGAGCAGTTCTTC
CASSPRPQGGPNNEQFF
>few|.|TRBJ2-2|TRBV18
TGTGCCAGCTCCCAGAGCGGGACAGGGAACACCGGGGAGCTGTTTTTT
CASSQSGTGNTGELFF
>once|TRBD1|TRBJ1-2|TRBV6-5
TGTGCCAGCAGCGTAGAACAGGGGGCGTTTGGCTACACCTTC
CASSVEQGAFGYTF
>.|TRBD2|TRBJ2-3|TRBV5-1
TGCGCCAGCAGTTGGGGACTAACAGATACGCAGTATTTT
CASSWGLTDTQYF
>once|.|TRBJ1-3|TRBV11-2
TGTGCCAGCAGCTTAGTTACAGCTGGAAACACCATATATTTT
CASSLVTAGNTIYF
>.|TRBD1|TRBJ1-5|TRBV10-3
TGTGCCATTTCTGGACAGGGGGGTAATCAGCCCCAGCATTTT
CAISGQGGNQPQHF
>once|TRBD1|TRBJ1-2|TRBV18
TGTGCCAGCTCACCGGGACAGGATAACTATGGCTACACCTTC
CASSPGQDNYGYTF